Below are 6 T cell receptor beta chains sequenced from a single sample in a study of human T cells and chemical hapten exposure. Time point defined: patch test 2, 6 weeks after DPC sensitization. Treatment noted: therapeutic diphenylcyclopropenone sensitization with weekly scalp DPC. TCRdb re-derived calls from the RACE reads in MiXCR, one entry per CDR3 protein. Altogether about 380,000 distinct CDR3 sequences are present, more than 5% being singletons, with the ten largest covering more than 5.5%. Sequences were derived from whole blood, sampled in connection with sensitization to the hapten diphenylcyclopropenone (DPC). Receptor source: a woman between 18 and 29 years old with alopecia areata. Some clones in this sample may be carry-over from other donors' samples.

The CDR3 DNA sequence: TGTGCCAGCAGTGCCAGGGCGTCTGGAAACACCATATATTTT. It codes for CASSARASGNTIYF. The genes are TRBV25-1 and TRBJ1-3; possible D gene TRBD1, 5 bases. This CDR3 contains 14 residues. Germline V CDR1 and CDR2: MGHDK, SYGVNS. The V and J ends lost 4 bases and 1 base respectively, with 8 bases between them.

This clonotype was seen only a few times. This rearrangement joins TRBV7-9 to TRBJ1-1; a weak D match, TRBD1 (6 bases). The germline V gene encodes CDR1 SEHNR and CDR2 FQNEAQ (reference sequence). V lost 4 bases and J 7 bases, leaving 10 bases between the germline ends. The CDR3 spans 12 residues. The CDR3 region is CASSSRGLEAFF. The CDR3 DNA reads TGTGCCAGCAGCTCTCGGGGGCTTGAAGCTTTCTTT.

As regards this clonotype: A much larger clone lies one base from this, so it may be a read error. The chain has TRBV20-1 and TRBJ1-2, with 10 bases aligning to TRBD1. CDR3 size: 18 residues. CDR1 DFQATT and CDR2 SNEGSKA come from the germline V gene (reference sequence). V was pared by 0 bases and J by 9 bases, with 19 bases of the junction left unmatched. The CDR3 protein is CSARDPTTRRDRGYSYTF. DNA of the CDR3: TGCAGTGCTAGAGATCCCACGACCCGCCGGGACAGGGGTTATAGCTACACCTTC.

This clonotype was seen at least ten times. V and J are TRBV7-2 and TRBJ1-6; 9 bases map to TRBD1. CDR1 SGHTA and CDR2 FQGNSA come from the germline V gene. This CDR3 spans 16 amino acids. Unmatched junction bases numbered 5, after V lost 0 bases and J lost 8 bases. The CDR3 sequence is CASSLAPQGAYSPLHF. In nucleotides, the CDR3 is TGTGCCAGCAGCTTAGCGCCACAGGGGGCGTATTCACCCCTCCACTTT.

For this clonotype: This sequence may be a read error, since a much larger clone differs from it by one base. The gene calls are TRBV10-3 and TRBJ1-2; D not resolved. CDR3 size: 13 residues. Germline CDR1 reads ENHRY; CDR2 reads SYGVKD. V was trimmed by 7 bases and J by 7 bases, leaving 16 bases between them. The DNA of the CDR3 is TGTGCCATCAATGACGACACCCCCTTTGGCTACACCTTC. It yields the protein CAINDDTPFGYTF.

This clonotype has ten or more counts. The chain couples TRBV6-2 or TRBV6-3 to TRBJ2-3; 10 nucleotides agree with TRBD2. J lost 4 bases, V lost 6 bases, and 10 bases had no gene match. Germline V lookup: CDR1 MNHEY, CDR2 SVGEGT. This CDR3 contains 16 residues. The CDR3 region has the DNA TGTGCCAGCAGGGTCGATGCTAGCGGGGGAGCAGATACGCAGTATTTT. This encodes CASRVDASGGADTQYF.